A selection of T cell receptor beta chains follows, all from one sample in a study of T cell clonotyping in hematopoietic cell transplantation. Profiling relied on immunoSEQ multiplex PCR, and the TCRdb table lists in-frame clones only, not all of them. The data show more than 70,000 clones, roughly 95% seen once. Source: peripheral blood mononuclear cells, taken before stem cell transplant. These receptors all come from a woman between 45 and 65 years old with acute myeloid leukemia. Some clones in this sample may be carry-over from other donors' samples. The CDR3 runs from the conserved cysteine through the conserved F or W. The D gene is left open where the match is weak. Only some rows state a clone size, as once, few, many or a class for expanded clones.

d_call: -
j_call: TRBJ1-3
clone_size: -
v_call: TRBV5-1
cdr3_nt: TGCGCCAGCAGCGTGGGGGCAGGGGTCGAAAACACCATATATTTT
cdr3_aa: CASSVGAGVENTIYF

d_call: -
j_call: TRBJ1-1
clone_size: -
v_call: TRBV7-9
cdr3_nt: TGTGCCAGCAGCTTAGCCAACCCGGGACACCCCACTTTCTTT
cdr3_aa: CASSLANPGHPTFF

d_call: -
j_call: TRBJ2-1
clone_size: once
v_call: TRBV7-2
cdr3_nt: TGTGCCAGCAGCTTAGCGCGAATCTCGCAGGTTAGAAATGAGCAGTTCTTC
cdr3_aa: CASSLARISQVRNEQFF

d_call: -
j_call: TRBJ2-7
clone_size: -
v_call: TRBV6-4
cdr3_nt: TGTGCCAGCAGTGACCGCCCCGGGACGGGACCCTACGAGCAGTACTTC
cdr3_aa: CASSDRPGTGPYEQYF

d_call: TRBD2
j_call: TRBJ2-7
clone_size: -
v_call: TRBV6-6
cdr3_nt: TGTGCCAGCAGTTTTTTGACTAGCGGGAGGGCCTACGAGCAGTACTTC
cdr3_aa: CASSFLTSGRAYEQYF

d_call: -
j_call: TRBJ1-6
clone_size: -
v_call: TRBV6-4
cdr3_nt: TGTGCCAGCAGTGACCAAGGGGCTGGTTCACCCCTCCACTTT
cdr3_aa: CASSDQGAGSPLHF

d_call: -
j_call: TRBJ1-3
clone_size: once
v_call: TRBV11-2
cdr3_nt: TGTGCCAGCAGCCCCCTCGGGATCTCTGGAAACACCATATATTTT
cdr3_aa: CASSPLGISGNTIYF

d_call: TRBD2
j_call: TRBJ2-5
clone_size: -
v_call: TRBV29-1
cdr3_nt: TGCAGCGTTGACAGCGGGGGTTCGGAGACCCAGTACTTC
cdr3_aa: CSVDSGGSETQYF

d_call: TRBD1
j_call: TRBJ1-2
clone_size: -
v_call: TRBV2
cdr3_nt: TGTGCCAGTACAGGGGTCTTAACAGGCTACACCTTC
cdr3_aa: CASTGVLTGYTF

d_call: -
j_call: TRBJ2-7
clone_size: -
v_call: TRBV19
cdr3_nt: TGTGCCAGTAGTATAATAGGGGGTAGAGCCTCCTACGAGCAGTACTTC
cdr3_aa: CASSIIGGRASYEQYF

d_call: TRBD1
j_call: TRBJ1-5
clone_size: once
v_call: TRBV30
cdr3_nt: TGTGCCTGGAGTATCCCAGGGGGAGTAAGTCAGCCCCAGCATTTT
cdr3_aa: CAWSIPGGVSQPQHF

d_call: TRBD2
j_call: TRBJ2-1
clone_size: -
v_call: TRBV5-1
cdr3_nt: TGCGCCAGCAGCTTACTAGCGGGAACTGGCAATGAGCAGTTCTTC
cdr3_aa: CASSLLAGTGNEQFF

d_call: -
j_call: TRBJ1-1
clone_size: -
v_call: TRBV5-1
cdr3_nt: TGCGCCAGCAGGGGCGACAGGAACACTGAAGCTTTCTTT
cdr3_aa: CASRGDRNTEAFF

d_call: -
j_call: TRBJ2-7
clone_size: -
v_call: TRBV5-1
cdr3_nt: TGCGCCAGCAGCTCGAGAGGGTCTAATTCCTACGAGCAGTACTTC
cdr3_aa: CASSSRGSNSYEQYF

d_call: TRBD2
j_call: TRBJ2-3
clone_size: -
v_call: TRBV6-5
cdr3_nt: TGTGCCAGCAGTTACTCGGCTAGCGGGATTGCAGATACGCAGTATTTT
cdr3_aa: CASSYSASGIADTQYF

d_call: -
j_call: TRBJ2-3
clone_size: few
v_call: TRBV6-5
cdr3_nt: TGTGCCAGCAGTTACTTACGACAGGGAGGCCCAGATACGCAGTATTTT
cdr3_aa: CASSYLRQGGPDTQYF

d_call: TRBD1
j_call: TRBJ2-7
clone_size: -
v_call: TRBV6-5
cdr3_nt: TGTGCCAGCAGAGGGACAGGGGGCTACTACGAGCAGTACTTC
cdr3_aa: CASRGTGGYYEQYF

d_call: -
j_call: TRBJ1-5
clone_size: -
v_call: TRBV10-3
cdr3_nt: TGTGCCATCAGCGACAATGTGGATCAGCCCCAGCATTTT
cdr3_aa: CAISDNVDQPQHF

d_call: TRBD2
j_call: TRBJ2-7
clone_size: -
v_call: TRBV6-1
cdr3_nt: TGTGCCAGCAGTGAAGGTCGAGCGGGGATTTACGAGCAGTACTTC
cdr3_aa: CASSEGRAGIYEQYF

d_call: -
j_call: TRBJ1-3
clone_size: -
v_call: TRBV19
cdr3_nt: TGTGCCAGTAGACCCGGAGGAAACACCATATATTTT
cdr3_aa: CASRPGGNTIYF

d_call: -
j_call: TRBJ2-7
clone_size: once
v_call: TRBV4-1
cdr3_nt: TGCGCCAGCAGCCAAACAGTAGACTACGAGCAGTACTTC
cdr3_aa: CASSQTVDYEQYF

d_call: -
j_call: TRBJ1-4
clone_size: -
v_call: TRBV19
cdr3_nt: TGTGCCAGTAGTGGTGGGTTACTGATTACAACTAATGAAAAACTGTTTTTT
cdr3_aa: CASSGGLLITTNEKLFF

d_call: -
j_call: TRBJ2-3
clone_size: -
v_call: TRBV6-5
cdr3_nt: TGTGCCAGCAGCGTCGGGGGGCTCCTCACAGATACGCAGTATTTT
cdr3_aa: CASSVGGLLTDTQYF

d_call: -
j_call: TRBJ2-3
clone_size: -
v_call: TRBV19
cdr3_nt: TGTGCCAGTAGTATAGGTCGGCAGACTAGCACAGATACGCAGTATTTT
cdr3_aa: CASSIGRQTSTDTQYF

d_call: TRBD1
j_call: TRBJ2-5
clone_size: -
v_call: TRBV11-1
cdr3_nt: TGTGCCACCAGTTCCGGGACAGTTCAAGAGACCCAGTACTTC
cdr3_aa: CATSSGTVQETQYF

d_call: TRBD1
j_call: TRBJ1-5
clone_size: -
v_call: TRBV7-2
cdr3_nt: TGTGCCAGCAGCTCCAGGGGGGGAAGGGACCAGCCCCAGCATTTT
cdr3_aa: CASSSRGGRDQPQHF

d_call: TRBD1
j_call: TRBJ2-7
clone_size: -
v_call: TRBV5-1
cdr3_nt: TGCGCCAGCAGCTTGGGGCAGGGGGACGAGCAGTACTTC
cdr3_aa: CASSLGQGDEQYF

d_call: -
j_call: TRBJ2-7
clone_size: once
v_call: TRBV10-2
cdr3_nt: TGCGCCAGCAAACAGACAGGCCGCCGGGAGCAGTACTTC
cdr3_aa: CASKQTGRREQYF

d_call: -
j_call: TRBJ2-2
clone_size: -
v_call: TRBV29-1
cdr3_nt: TGCAGCGTTAGACTCACCTTCGCCACCGGGGAGCTGTTTTTT
cdr3_aa: CSVRLTFATGELFF

d_call: -
j_call: TRBJ1-2
clone_size: -
v_call: TRBV19
cdr3_nt: TGTGCCAGTAGTATTGAGCGGGGGAACTATGGCTACACCTTC
cdr3_aa: CASSIERGNYGYTF

d_call: -
j_call: TRBJ2-2
clone_size: -
v_call: TRBV6-5
cdr3_nt: TGTGCCAGCAGTTACTTACAGAACACCGGGGAGCTGTTTTTT
cdr3_aa: CASSYLQNTGELFF

d_call: -
j_call: TRBJ2-3
clone_size: -
v_call: TRBV30
cdr3_nt: TGTGCCTGGACACCCTCGGCGACGGGCACAGATACGCAGTATTTT
cdr3_aa: CAWTPSATGTDTQYF

d_call: -
j_call: TRBJ2-7
clone_size: -
v_call: TRBV10-1
cdr3_nt: TGCGCCAGCAGTGAGCTTAAGGGGCCGGGTCCCTACGAGCAGTACTTC
cdr3_aa: CASSELKGPGPYEQYF

d_call: -
j_call: TRBJ2-1
clone_size: -
v_call: TRBV20-1
cdr3_nt: TGCAGTGCTCACTTAGTCGCTGAGCAGTTCTTC
cdr3_aa: CSAHLVAEQFF

d_call: -
j_call: TRBJ1-2
clone_size: -
v_call: TRBV2
cdr3_nt: TGTGCCAGCAGTCTACTCTTGGGCTACACCTTC
cdr3_aa: CASSLLLGYTF

d_call: TRBD2
j_call: TRBJ2-7
clone_size: -
v_call: TRBV5-1
cdr3_nt: TGCGCCAGCAGCTTGGCACTAGCGGGATCCTACGAGCAGTACTTC
cdr3_aa: CASSLALAGSYEQYF

d_call: -
j_call: TRBJ1-5
clone_size: -
v_call: TRBV6-6
cdr3_nt: TGTGCCAGCAGTCAAAGGGAGAAAGCCCAGCATTTT
cdr3_aa: CASSQREKAQHF

d_call: -
j_call: TRBJ2-1
clone_size: -
v_call: TRBV6-1
cdr3_nt: TGTGCCAGCAGTGAAAGTATTGGGCCCTACAATGAGCAGTTCTTC
cdr3_aa: CASSESIGPYNEQFF

d_call: -
j_call: TRBJ1-2
clone_size: -
v_call: TRBV9
cdr3_nt: TGTGCCAGCAGCGTTGATATCGACGGCCGAGGGAATGGCTACACCTTC
cdr3_aa: CASSVDIDGRGNGYTF

d_call: -
j_call: TRBJ1-1
clone_size: -
v_call: TRBV30
cdr3_nt: TGTGCCTTAAACAGGGCCGTGAACACTGAAGCTTTCTTT
cdr3_aa: CALNRAVNTEAFF

d_call: -
j_call: TRBJ1-2
clone_size: -
v_call: TRBV5-1
cdr3_nt: TGCGCCAGCAGTTCCGCGGGGGACGACTATGGCTACACCTTC
cdr3_aa: CASSSAGDDYGYTF

d_call: -
j_call: TRBJ1-1
clone_size: -
v_call: TRBV6-5
cdr3_nt: TGTGCCAGCAGTTACAGGCACCCGAACACTGAAGCTTTCTTT
cdr3_aa: CASSYRHPNTEAFF

d_call: -
j_call: TRBJ1-2
clone_size: -
v_call: TRBV2
cdr3_nt: TGTGCCAGCAGTGAAGCTTACCTGGATGGCTACACCTTC
cdr3_aa: CASSEAYLDGYTF

d_call: TRBD1
j_call: TRBJ2-3
clone_size: -
v_call: TRBV6-1
cdr3_nt: TGTGCCAGCAACCTACAGGGGGTTAAAGATACGCAGTATTTT
cdr3_aa: CASNLQGVKDTQYF

d_call: TRBD2
j_call: TRBJ2-3
clone_size: -
v_call: TRBV30
cdr3_nt: TGTGCCTGGAGTGTACTTAGCGGGGGGAACACAGATACGCAGTATTTT
cdr3_aa: CAWSVLSGGNTDTQYF

d_call: -
j_call: TRBJ2-3
clone_size: once
v_call: TRBV29-1
cdr3_nt: TGCAGCGTTGAATCAATAACGGGAGCATTGGTGCAGTATTTT
cdr3_aa: CSVESITGALVQYF

d_call: -
j_call: TRBJ1-1
clone_size: -
v_call: TRBV28
cdr3_nt: TGTGCCAGCAGATCCCAGGGACGGGGCACTGAAGCTTTCTTT
cdr3_aa: CASRSQGRGTEAFF

d_call: -
j_call: TRBJ1-3
clone_size: -
v_call: TRBV29-1
cdr3_nt: TGCAGCGTTGAAGACGAGTACTCTGGAAACACCATATATTTT
cdr3_aa: CSVEDEYSGNTIYF

d_call: TRBD1
j_call: TRBJ2-7
clone_size: -
v_call: TRBV5-1
cdr3_nt: TGCGCCAGCAGGGACAGGCCCTCCTACGAGCAGTACTTC
cdr3_aa: CASRDRPSYEQYF

d_call: -
j_call: TRBJ2-7
clone_size: -
v_call: TRBV11-2
cdr3_nt: TGTGCCAGCAGCCCATTTCACCGGGGTTGGGGAGACGAGCAGTACTTC
cdr3_aa: CASSPFHRGWGDEQYF

d_call: -
j_call: TRBJ2-3
clone_size: -
v_call: TRBV28
cdr3_nt: TGTGCCAGCAGTTTCTCCGGGATTGCAGATACGCAGTATTTT
cdr3_aa: CASSFSGIADTQYF

d_call: -
j_call: TRBJ1-2
clone_size: -
v_call: TRBV2
cdr3_nt: TGTGCCAGCAGTGATATCATGGGACGGCTCTATGGCTACACCTTC
cdr3_aa: CASSDIMGRLYGYTF

d_call: -
j_call: TRBJ1-1
clone_size: -
v_call: TRBV7-8
cdr3_nt: TGTGCCAGCAGCTTAGTAAGGTTTGTCACTGAAGCTTTCTTT
cdr3_aa: CASSLVRFVTEAFF

d_call: -
j_call: TRBJ1-1
clone_size: -
v_call: TRBV10-3
cdr3_nt: TGTGCCATCAGTGCCGGAGGCACTGAAGCTTTCTTT
cdr3_aa: CAISAGGTEAFF